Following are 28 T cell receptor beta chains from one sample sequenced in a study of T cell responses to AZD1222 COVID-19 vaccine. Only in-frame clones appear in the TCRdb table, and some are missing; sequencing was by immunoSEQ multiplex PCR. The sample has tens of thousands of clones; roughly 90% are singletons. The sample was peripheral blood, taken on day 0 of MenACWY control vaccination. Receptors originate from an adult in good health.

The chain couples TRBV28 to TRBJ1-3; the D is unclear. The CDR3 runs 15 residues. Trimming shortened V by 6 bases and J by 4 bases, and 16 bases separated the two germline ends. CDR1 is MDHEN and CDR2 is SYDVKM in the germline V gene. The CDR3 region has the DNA TGTGCCAGCAGGACCTCCGACGGGCTCGGAAACACCATATATTTT. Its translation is CASRTSDGLGNTIYF.

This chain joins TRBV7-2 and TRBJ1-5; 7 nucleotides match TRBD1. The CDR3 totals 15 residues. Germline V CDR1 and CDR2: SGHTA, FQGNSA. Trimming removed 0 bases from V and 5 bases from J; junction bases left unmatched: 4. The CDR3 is CASSLAGGGDQPQHF. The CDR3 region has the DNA TGTGCCAGCAGCTTAGCAGGGGGCGGGGATCAGCCCCAGCATTTT. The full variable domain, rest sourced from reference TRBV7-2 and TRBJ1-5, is GAGVSQSPSNKVTEKGKDVELRCDPISGHTALYWYRQSLGQGLEFLIYFQGNSAPDKSGLPSDRFSAERTGGSVSTLTIQRTQQEDSAVYLCASSLAGGGDQPQHFGDGTRLSIL.

The CDR3 sequence is CASSIDGEGIYEQYF. DNA of the CDR3: TGTGCCAGTAGTATCGACGGCGAGGGAATCTACGAGCAGTACTTC. The chain links TRBV19 to TRBJ2-7; D is perhaps TRBD2 (5 bases). CDR3 size: 15 residues. The V gene lost 3 bases and the J gene lost 3 bases, with 15 bases spanning the gap. CDR1 LNHDA and CDR2 SQIVND come from the germline V gene (reference sequence).

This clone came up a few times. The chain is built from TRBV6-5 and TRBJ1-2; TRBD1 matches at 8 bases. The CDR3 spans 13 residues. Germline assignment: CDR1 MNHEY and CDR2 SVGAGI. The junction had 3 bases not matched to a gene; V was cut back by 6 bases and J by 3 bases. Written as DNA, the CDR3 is TGTGCCAGCAGCCTGGACAGGGACTATGGCTACACCTTC. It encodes CASSLDRDYGYTF.

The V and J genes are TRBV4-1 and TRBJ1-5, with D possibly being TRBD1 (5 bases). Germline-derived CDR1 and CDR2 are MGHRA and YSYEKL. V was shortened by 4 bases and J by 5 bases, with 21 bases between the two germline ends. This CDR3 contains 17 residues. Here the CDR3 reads CASSRNGEGREDQPQHF. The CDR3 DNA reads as TGCGCCAGCAGCCGTAACGGAGAGGGACGGGAGGATCAGCCCCAGCATTTT.

The CDR3 region has the DNA TGTGCCAGCACCGAGGACAGGGTTCGGACCGGGGAGCTGTTTTTT. Translated, it gives CASTEDRVRTGELFF. The rearrangement links TRBV14 to TRBJ2-2; 8 bases align to TRBD1. Trimming removed 7 bases from V and 5 bases from J; junction bases left unmatched: 9. The germline V gene has CDR1 SGHDN and CDR2 FVKESK. The CDR3 loop spans 15 amino acids.

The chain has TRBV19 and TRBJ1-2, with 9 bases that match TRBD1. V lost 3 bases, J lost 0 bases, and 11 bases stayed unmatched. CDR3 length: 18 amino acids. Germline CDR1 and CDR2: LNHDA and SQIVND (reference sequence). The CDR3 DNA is TGTGCCAGTAGTATCACAGGGGGCCCACGCATTTCTAACTATGGCTACACCTTC. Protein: CASSITGGPRISNYGYTF. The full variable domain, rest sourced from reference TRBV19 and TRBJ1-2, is DGGITQSPKYLFRKEGQNVTLSCEQNLNHDAMYWYRQDPGQGLRLIYYSQIVNDFQKGDIAEGYSVSREKKESFPLTVTSAQKNPTAFYLCASSITGGPRISNYGYTFGSGTRLTVV.

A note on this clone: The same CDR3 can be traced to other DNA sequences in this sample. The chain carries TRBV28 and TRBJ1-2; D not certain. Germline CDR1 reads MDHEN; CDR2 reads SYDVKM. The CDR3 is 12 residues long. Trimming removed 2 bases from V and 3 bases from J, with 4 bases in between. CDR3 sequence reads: CASSLLDYGYTF. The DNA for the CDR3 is TGTGCCAGCAGTTTACTTGACTATGGCTACACCTTC.

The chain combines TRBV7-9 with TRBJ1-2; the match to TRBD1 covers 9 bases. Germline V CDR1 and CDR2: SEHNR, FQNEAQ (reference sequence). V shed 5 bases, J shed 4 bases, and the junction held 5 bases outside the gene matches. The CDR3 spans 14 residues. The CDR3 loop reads CASSHGTGTYGYTF. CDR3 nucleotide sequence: TGTGCCAGCAGCCACGGGACAGGGACCTATGGCTACACCTTC.

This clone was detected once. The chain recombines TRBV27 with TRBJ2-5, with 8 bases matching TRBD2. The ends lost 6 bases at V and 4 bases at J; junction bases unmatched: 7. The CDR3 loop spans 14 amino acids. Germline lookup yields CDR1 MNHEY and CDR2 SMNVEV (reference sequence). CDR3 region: CASSLNRGGETQYF. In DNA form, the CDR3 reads TGTGCCAGCAGCCTAAACCGGGGGGGAGAGACCCAGTACTTC.

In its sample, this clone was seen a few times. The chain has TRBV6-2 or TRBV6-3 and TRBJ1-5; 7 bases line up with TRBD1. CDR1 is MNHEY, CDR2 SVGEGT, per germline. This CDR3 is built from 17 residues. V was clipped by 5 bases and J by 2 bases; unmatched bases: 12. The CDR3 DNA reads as TGTGCCAGCAGTCCCGGGACAGCCGACTACGGCAATCAGCCCCAGCATTTT. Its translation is CASSPGTADYGNQPQHF.

CDR3 sequence: CASSWGTSGMFEWAKNIQYF. CDR3 bases: TGTGCCAGCAGCTGGGGGACTAGCGGGATGTTTGAGTGGGCCAAAAACATTCAGTACTTC. The V and J genes are TRBV13 and TRBJ2-4, with 13 nucleotides matching TRBD2. The CDR3 is 20 amino acids. Germline CDR1 reads PRHDT; CDR2 reads FYEKMQ (reference sequence). Germline trimming cut 4 bases from V and 1 base from J; bases unmatched to any gene: 13.

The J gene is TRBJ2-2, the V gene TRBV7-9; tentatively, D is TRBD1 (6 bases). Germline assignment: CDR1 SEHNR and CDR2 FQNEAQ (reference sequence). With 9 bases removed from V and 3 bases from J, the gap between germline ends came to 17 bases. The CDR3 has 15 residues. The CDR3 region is CARHGTSKDTGELFF. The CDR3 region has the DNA TGTGCCAGACACGGGACATCCAAGGACACCGGGGAGCTGTTTTTT.

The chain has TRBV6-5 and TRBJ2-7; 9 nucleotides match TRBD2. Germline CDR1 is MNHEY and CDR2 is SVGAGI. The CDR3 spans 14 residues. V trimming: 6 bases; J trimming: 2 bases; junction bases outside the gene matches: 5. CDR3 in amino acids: CASRDASGAYEQYF. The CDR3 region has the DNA TGTGCCAGCAGGGACGCTAGCGGGGCCTACGAGCAGTACTTC.

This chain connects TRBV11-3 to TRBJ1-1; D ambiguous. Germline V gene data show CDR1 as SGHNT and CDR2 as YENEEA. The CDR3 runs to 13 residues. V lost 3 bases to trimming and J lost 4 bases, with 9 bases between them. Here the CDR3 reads CASSLKGGTEAFF. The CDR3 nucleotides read TGTGCCAGCAGCTTGAAGGGTGGCACTGAAGCTTTCTTT.

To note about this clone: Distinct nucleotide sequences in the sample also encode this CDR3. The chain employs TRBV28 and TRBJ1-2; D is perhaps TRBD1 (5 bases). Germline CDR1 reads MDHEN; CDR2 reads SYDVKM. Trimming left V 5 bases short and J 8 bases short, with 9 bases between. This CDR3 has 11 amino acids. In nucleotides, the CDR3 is TGTGCCAGCAGTCCCCGGGGCGGCTACACCTTC. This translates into CASSPRGGYTF.

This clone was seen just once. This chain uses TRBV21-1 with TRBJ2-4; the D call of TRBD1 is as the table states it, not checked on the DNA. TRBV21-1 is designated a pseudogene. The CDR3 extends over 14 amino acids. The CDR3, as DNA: TGTGCCAGCAGGCAACAGGGTGAAGAAAACATTCAGTACTTC. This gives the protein CASRQQGEENIQYF.

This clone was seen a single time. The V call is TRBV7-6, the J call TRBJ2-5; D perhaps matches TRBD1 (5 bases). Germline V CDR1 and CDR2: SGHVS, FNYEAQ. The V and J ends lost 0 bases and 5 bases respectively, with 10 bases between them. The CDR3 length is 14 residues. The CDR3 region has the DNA TGTGCCAGCAGCTTAGCCAGGGTCGGGGAGACCCAGTACTTC. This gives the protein CASSLARVGETQYF.

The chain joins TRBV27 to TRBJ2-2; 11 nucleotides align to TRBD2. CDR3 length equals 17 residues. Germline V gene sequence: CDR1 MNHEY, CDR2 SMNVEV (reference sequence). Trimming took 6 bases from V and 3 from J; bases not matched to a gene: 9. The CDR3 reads CASRKLAGGPDTGELFF. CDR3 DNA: TGTGCCAGCAGAAAATTAGCGGGAGGGCCTGACACCGGGGAGCTGTTTTTT.

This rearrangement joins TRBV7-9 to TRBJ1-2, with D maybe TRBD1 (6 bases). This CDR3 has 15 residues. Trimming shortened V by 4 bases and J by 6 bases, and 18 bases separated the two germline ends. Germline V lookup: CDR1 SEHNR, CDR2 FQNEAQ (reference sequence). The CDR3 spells CASSSRPSGGNGYTF. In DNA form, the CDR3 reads TGTGCCAGCAGCTCCCGCCCGTCGGGGGGCAATGGCTACACCTTC.

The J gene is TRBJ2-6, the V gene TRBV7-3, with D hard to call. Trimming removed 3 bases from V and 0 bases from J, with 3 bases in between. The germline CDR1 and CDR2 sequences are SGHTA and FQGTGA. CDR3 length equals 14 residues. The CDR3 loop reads CASSLASGANVLTF. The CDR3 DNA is TGTGCCAGCAGCTTGGCCTCTGGGGCCAACGTCCTGACTTTC.

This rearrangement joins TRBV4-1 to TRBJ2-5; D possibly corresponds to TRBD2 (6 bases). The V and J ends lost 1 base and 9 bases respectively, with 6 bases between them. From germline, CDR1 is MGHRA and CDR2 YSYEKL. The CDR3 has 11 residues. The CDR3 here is CASSQGEAQYF. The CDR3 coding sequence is TGCGCCAGCAGCCAAGGGGAGGCCCAGTACTTC.

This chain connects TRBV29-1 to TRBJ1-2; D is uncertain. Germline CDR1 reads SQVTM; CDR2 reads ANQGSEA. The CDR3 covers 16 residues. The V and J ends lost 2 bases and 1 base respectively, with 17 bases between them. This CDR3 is CSVETQSPSINYGYTF. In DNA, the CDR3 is TGCAGCGTTGAAACGCAGTCCCCGTCCATTAACTATGGCTACACCTTC. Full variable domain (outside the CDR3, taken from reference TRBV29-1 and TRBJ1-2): SAVISQKPSRDICQRGTSLTIQCQVDSQVTMMFWYRQQPGQSLTLIATANQGSEATYESGFVIDKFPISRPNLTFSTLTVSNMSPEDSSIYLCSVETQSPSINYGYTFGSGTRLTVV.

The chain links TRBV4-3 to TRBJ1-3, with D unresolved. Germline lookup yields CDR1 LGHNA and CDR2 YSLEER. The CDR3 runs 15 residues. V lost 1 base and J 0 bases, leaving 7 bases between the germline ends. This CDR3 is CASSQGASSGNTIYF. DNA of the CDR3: TGCGCCAGCAGCCAAGGAGCGTCCTCTGGAAACACCATATATTTT.

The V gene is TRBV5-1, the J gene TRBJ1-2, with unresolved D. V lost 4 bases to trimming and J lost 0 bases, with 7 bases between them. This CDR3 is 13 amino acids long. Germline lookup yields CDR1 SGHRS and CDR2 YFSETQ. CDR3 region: CASSPESNYGYTF. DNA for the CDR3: TGCGCCAGCAGCCCAGAATCTAACTATGGCTACACCTTC.

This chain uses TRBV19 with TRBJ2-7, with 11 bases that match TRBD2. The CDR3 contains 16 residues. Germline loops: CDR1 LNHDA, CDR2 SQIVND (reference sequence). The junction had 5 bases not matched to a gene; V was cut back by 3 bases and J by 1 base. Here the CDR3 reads CASSMGGTSGSYEQYF. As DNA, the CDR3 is TGTGCCAGTAGTATGGGAGGGACTAGCGGTTCCTACGAGCAGTACTTC.

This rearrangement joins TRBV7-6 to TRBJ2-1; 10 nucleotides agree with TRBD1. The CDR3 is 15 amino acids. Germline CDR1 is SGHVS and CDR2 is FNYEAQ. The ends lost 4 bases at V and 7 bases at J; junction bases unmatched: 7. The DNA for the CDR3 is TGTGCCAGCAGCTGGGTCGGGACAGGGGTGAATGAGCAGTTCTTC. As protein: CASSWVGTGVNEQFF.

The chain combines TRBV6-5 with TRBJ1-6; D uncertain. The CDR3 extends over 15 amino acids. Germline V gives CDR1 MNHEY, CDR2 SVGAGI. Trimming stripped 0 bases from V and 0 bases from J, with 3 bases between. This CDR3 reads CASSYSGSYNSPLHF. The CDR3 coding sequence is TGTGCCAGCAGTTACTCGGGCTCCTATAATTCACCCCTCCACTTT.